This T cell receptor beta chain was sequenced in a study of shared clonotypes between healthy human individuals. Background on the study: Each donor contributed plates that comprised three CD4 naive, three CD4 memory, two CD8 naive and one CD8 memory.

CDR3 length: 14 residues. Looked up from germline, CDR1 is MNHEY and CDR2 is SVGAGI. V was shortened by 4 bases and J by 2 bases, with 10 bases between the two germline ends. Deep-level settings were used for running the assay. Data came from immunoSEQ multiplex PCR; TCRdb stores just in-frame clones and leaves some out. The data contain over a million clones, about 98.5% of them seen just once; the ten biggest clones take up under 0.45%. The TCR sequence derives from a young man in good health. This chain connects TRBV6-5 to TRBJ2-3, with D hard to call. The sequenced sample consisted of naive CD4+ T cells sorted from blood. Subset denoted: CD45RA+ positively selected. CDR3 sequence (DNA): TGTGCCAGCAGTTCCCCAGGTTTCACAGATACGCAGTATTTT. It is translated as CASSSPGFTDTQYF.